This record concerns one T cell receptor beta chain sequence. Its specificity is unknown. This specimen belongs to a study of lymphopenia after photon versus proton radiotherapy. Sequenced by immunoSEQ multiplex PCR; TCRdb stores in-frame clones only, minus some. This repertoire shows over 25,000 clones, approximately 88% found once; its top ten account for 45% to 50%. The trim removed 7 bases at V and 4 bases at J, leaving 14 bases unmatched. The CDR3 contains 19 residues. Germline lookup yields CDR1 LNHDA and CDR2 SQIVND (reference sequence). Findings of the study overall: Larger post-nadir TCR diversity loss correlated inversely with survival in deceased patients. Under photons, naive T cells and diversity fell while effector/memory populations rose. Post-nadir diversity loss with photons came from oligoclonal expansion, particularly CD8+ Temra cells. Only patients who died were analyzed for survival; proton advantage is unproven.

This clonotype was obtained from a woman in her fifties or sixties with cholangiocarcinoma. Some clones in this sample may be carry-over from other donors' samples. The starting material was peripheral blood, obtained from a patient treated with proton-based radiotherapy. V and J are TRBV19 and TRBJ2-2, with 14 bases identical to TRBD2. The CDR3 spells CASKGTGTSGSWGTGELFF. CDR3 in DNA: TGTGCCAGTAAGGGTACCGGGACTAGCGGGAGTTGGGGCACCGGGGAGCTGTTTTTT. The whole variable domain, remainder taken from reference TRBV19 and TRBJ2-2, is DGGITQSPKYLFRKEGQNVTLSCEQNLNHDAMYWYRQDPGQGLRLIYYSQIVNDFQKGDIAEGYSVSREKKESFPLTVTSAQKNPTAFYLCASKGTGTSGSWGTGELFFGEGSRLTVL.